Below, 5 T cell receptor beta chains from the same sample are listed, as sequenced in a study of blood T cell repertoires in COVID-19. Some clones are missing from TCRdb's copy, which holds only in-frame ones; the method was immunoSEQ multiplex PCR. The table includes over 350,000 clones, 88% detected once. The sequencing input was PBMCs or T cells enriched from blood (not recorded which). The receptors here all came from a woman under 30 who had recovered from COVID-19.

This rearrangement joins TRBV19 to TRBJ1-1; TRBD1 aligns across 7 bases. CDR3 length equals 14 residues. CDR1 is LNHDA, CDR2 SQIVND, per germline (reference sequence). V was clipped by 2 bases and J by 7 bases; unmatched bases: 7. CDR3: CASSIQGVFFEAFF. DNA for the CDR3: TGTGCCAGTAGTATACAGGGGGTTTTCTTTGAAGCTTTCTTT.

The chain combines TRBV20-1 with TRBJ2-3; the match to TRBD1 covers 8 bases. After removal of 7 bases from V and 5 bases from J, the junction contained 2 bases not matched to a gene. Germline V gene sequence: CDR1 DFQATT, CDR2 SNEGSKA (reference sequence). The CDR3 contains 11 residues. The CDR3 spells CSGTGQDTQYF. CDR3 coding DNA: TGCAGTGGGACAGGGCAAGATACGCAGTATTTT.

The chain is built from TRBV10-3 and TRBJ1-2; the match to TRBD1 covers 10 bases. V was pared by 8 bases and J by 8 bases, with 11 bases of the junction left unmatched. Germline V gene data show CDR1 as ENHRY and CDR2 as SYGVKD. The CDR3 spans 14 residues. DNA for the CDR3: TGTGCCATCTCTGGTGGACAGGGGGTAGGAGGCTACACCTTC. It translates to CAISGGQGVGGYTF.

V is TRBV27 and J is TRBJ2-3, with D maybe TRBD2 (6 bases). V was pared by 6 bases and J by 2 bases, with 15 bases between. Per germline, CDR1 MNHEY and CDR2 SMNVEV (reference sequence). The CDR3 totals 15 residues. The CDR3 sequence is CASSPGRQSTDTQYF. The CDR3 DNA follows: TGTGCCAGCAGCCCCGGGAGACAGTCCACAGATACGCAGTATTTT.

This chain links TRBV11-2 with TRBJ1-2; the D is unclear. Germline V gene lookup returns CDR1 SGHAT and CDR2 FQNNGV. The CDR3 contains 13 residues. V lost 1 base to trimming and J lost 5 bases, with 8 bases between them. Here the CDR3 DNA reads TGTGCCAGCAGCTTAGGGAGTGCATATGGCTACACCTTC. Translated, it gives CASSLGSAYGYTF.